The next 8 T cell receptor beta chains were all read from a single sample in a study of T cell responses to AZD1222 COVID-19 vaccine. Measured with immunoSEQ multiplex PCR; TCRdb has only the in-frame clones, and not every one. The sample yields 150,000 to 200,000 clones, roughly 86% seen once. This material consisted of peripheral blood, taken on day 0 of AZD1222 vaccination. The receptors here all came from an adult in good health.

The rearrangement uses TRBV19 and TRBJ2-5, with no clear D. The CDR3 has 13 amino acids. Germline V lookup: CDR1 LNHDA, CDR2 SQIVND (reference sequence). V was clipped by 3 bases and J by 6 bases, with 11 bases between them. CDR3 region: CASSIRSTKTQYF. The CDR3 DNA follows: TGTGCCAGTAGTATCCGGTCGACCAAGACCCAGTACTTC.

This chain connects TRBV18 to TRBJ1-2; TRBD1 aligns across 10 bases. This CDR3 spans 15 amino acids. Germline V CDR1 and CDR2: KGHSH, LQKENI. J lost 8 bases, V lost 2 bases, and 8 bases had no gene match. The CDR3 DNA follows: TGTGCCAGCTCACCAGTAGGGACAGGGGATTACGGCTACACCTTC. It encodes CASSPVGTGDYGYTF.

This clone has just one count. The chain joins TRBV19 to TRBJ2-5, with a possible D match to TRBD2 (7 bases). V dropped 9 bases and J dropped 0 bases, with 17 bases sitting between them. Germline V CDR1 and CDR2: LNHDA, SQIVND (reference sequence). The CDR3 is made up of 15 amino acids. The CDR3 region has the DNA TGTGCCAGCCCTAGGGGGGGCCGGGACCAAGAGACCCAGTACTTC. Its protein product is CASPRGGRDQETQYF.

The chain couples TRBV7-2 to TRBJ2-2, with 10 bases matching TRBD1. CDR3 size: 15 residues. Germline loops: CDR1 SGHTA, CDR2 FQGNSA. Germline trimming cut 5 bases from V and 5 bases from J; bases unmatched to any gene: 5. The CDR3 protein is CASSLGQGGTGELFF. The CDR3 nucleotides read TGTGCCAGCAGCCTCGGACAGGGGGGAACCGGGGAGCTGTTTTTT.

The CDR3 DNA reads TGCGCCAGCAAACGCGGTGCAGGAGGAATTATGAACACTGAAGCTTTCTTT. Translation: CASKRGAGGIMNTEAFF. V usage is TRBV5-1 and J usage is TRBJ1-1; D gene unclear. The germline V and J ends were trimmed by 6 bases and 0 bases, with 21 bases remaining between them. The CDR3 is made up of 17 amino acids. The germline V gene has CDR1 SGHRS and CDR2 YFSETQ. Full variable domain (remainder filled in from reference TRBV5-1 and TRBJ1-1): KAGVTQTPRYLIKTRGQQVTLSCSPISGHRSVSWYQQTPGQGLQFLFEYFSETQRNKGNFPGRFSGRQFSNSRSEMNVSTLELGDSALYLCASKRGAGGIMNTEAFFGQGTRLTVV.

V usage is TRBV11-2 and J usage is TRBJ2-1; D possibly matches TRBD1 or TRBD2 (5 bases each). The germline V and J ends were trimmed by 1 base and 13 bases, with 20 bases remaining between them. CDR1 is SGHAT and CDR2 is FQNNGV in the germline V gene. This CDR3 contains 15 residues. The CDR3 loop reads CASSLAPTSGTLQFF. CDR3 coding DNA: TGTGCCAGCAGCTTAGCTCCAACTTCCGGGACGCTACAGTTCTTC.

The chain recombines TRBV28 with TRBJ1-2; D call uncertain. Trimming cost V 6 bases and J 4 bases, with 12 bases left between them. The CDR3 sequence is 13 residues long. Germline assignment: CDR1 MDHEN and CDR2 SYDVKM. The CDR3 nucleotides read TGTGCCAGCAGCCCAGTGGACGCCTATGGCTACACCTTC. This translates into CASSPVDAYGYTF.

This chain uses TRBV11-2 with TRBJ2-7; D might be TRBD1 (5 bases). Trimming cost V 0 bases and J 2 bases, with 11 bases left between them. The CDR3 has 15 residues. The germline CDR1 and CDR2 sequences are SGHAT and FQNNGV. CDR3 DNA: TGTGCCAGCAGCTTAGATCGGGCAGGGACCTACGAGCAGTACTTC. As protein: CASSLDRAGTYEQYF.